This T cell receptor (beta chain) was captured by sequencing in a study of T cells after yellow fever vaccination. Universal primer sites and UMIs were introduced during 5'RACE template-switching synthesis of TCR cDNA. TCRdb itself ran the 5' RACE reads through MiXCR, one entry per CDR3 protein. The table has about 430,000 distinct CDR3 sequences, around 19% seen once. Concerning this clonotype: Its cognate antigen is unknown.

V was shortened by 4 bases and J by 0 bases, with 23 bases between the two germline ends. The V gene's germline CDR1 is SGHNT and CDR2 YYREEE (reference sequence). This CDR3 spans 19 amino acids. General study findings and limits: FACS-sorted repertoires could contain abundant clonotypes contaminating from the bulk population.

This sequence originates from a man aged 18 to 29 who received the YFV17D yellow fever vaccine. This specimen was PBMCs, taken before the yellow fever booster vaccination. The rearrangement links TRBV5-4 to TRBJ2-1, with D possibly matching TRBD2 (6 bases). CDR3 residues: CASSQDLGEVLLSYNEQFF. CDR3 sequence (DNA): TGTGCCAGCAGCCAAGATCTAGGGGAGGTCCTGCTCTCCTACAATGAGCAGTTCTTC.